The 8 T cell receptor beta chains reported below all come from one sample, sequenced in a study of T cells in Graves' hyperthyroidism and ophthalmopathy. RNA transcripts were the template for amplifying TCR beta CDR3 regions. During a first-round RT-PCR of the TCR CDR3, the HTBI primer set was used. TCRdb independently ran MiXCR on the multiplex PCR reads; one entry per CDR3 protein. The repertoire holds 560,000 or so distinct CDR3 sequences, around 20% seen once, with approximately 48% in the top ten. The sample comprised blood. These receptor sequences come from a man aged 40-55 years with Graves' ophthalmopathy.

This clonotype showed up many times. The rearrangement links TRBV6-1 to TRBJ2-7, with 7 bases lining up with TRBD1. Trimming cost V 4 bases and J 4 bases; bases outside gene matches: 1. The V gene's germline CDR1 is MNHNS and CDR2 SASEGT. This CDR3 has 12 residues. The CDR3 spells CASSGDSYEQYF. CDR3 bases: TGTGCCAGCAGTGGGGACAGTTACGAGCAGTACTTC.

This clonotype came up a few times. This chain links TRBV7-9 with TRBJ2-3; TRBD1 agrees at 7 bases. V gave up 4 bases and J gave up 2 bases; unmatched junction bases: 18. Germline V gives CDR1 SEHNR, CDR2 FQNEAQ (reference sequence). The CDR3 covers 19 residues. The CDR3 reads CASSYPRAGQDSSTDTQYF. The CDR3 DNA is TGTGCCAGCAGCTACCCCAGGGCCGGACAGGACAGCTCCACAGATACGCAGTATTTT.

This clonotype showed up many times. The chain links TRBV2 to TRBJ2-7; 7 bases are a match to TRBD1. CDR1 SNHLY and CDR2 FYNNEI come from the germline V gene. CDR3 length equals 14 residues. V trimming: 7 bases; J trimming: 1 base; junction bases outside the gene matches: 7. CDR3 bases: TGTGCCAGCAAAATACAGGGGCCTTCCTACGAGCAGTACTTC. It yields the protein CASKIQGPSYEQYF.

There are many counts of this clonotype. The chain uses TRBV18 and TRBJ2-7; 10 bases agree with TRBD1. The CDR3 spans 13 residues. CDR1 KGHSH and CDR2 LQKENI come from the germline V gene. The V and J ends lost 8 bases and 3 bases, in that order; junction bases with no gene match: 4. As DNA, the CDR3 is TGTGCCAGCACTCGGACAGGGGGCTACGAGCAGTACTTC. Protein sequence: CASTRTGGYEQYF. The full variable domain, its missing parts supplied by reference TRBV18 and TRBJ2-7, is NAGVMQNPRHLVRRRGQEARLRCSPMKGHSHVYWYRQLPEEGLKFMVYLQKENIIDESGMPKERFSAEFPKEGPSILRIQQVVRGDSAAYFCASTRTGGYEQYFGPGTRLTVT.

Many counts were recorded for this clonotype. The J gene is TRBJ2-7, the V gene TRBV7-2, with D maybe TRBD2 (6 bases). Trimming took 2 bases from V and 2 from J, leaving 13 bases between them. Germline values: CDR1 SGHTA, CDR2 FQGNSA. The CDR3 runs to 15 residues. As DNA, the CDR3 is TGTGCCAGCAGCTTACGACTAGATGGAGCCTACGAGCAGTACTTC. It translates to CASSLRLDGAYEQYF.

This clonotype was detected many times. The chain employs TRBV5-1 and TRBJ1-4, with 7 bases identical to TRBD1. With V trimmed by 4 bases and J by 3 bases, 9 bases remained unmatched. CDR1 SGHRS and CDR2 YFSETQ come from the germline V gene. The CDR3 runs to 16 residues. The CDR3 sequence: CASSPDIGTANEKLFF. DNA for the CDR3: TGCGCCAGCAGCCCGGATATAGGGACAGCTAATGAAAAACTGTTTTTT.

This clonotype showed up many times. The rearrangement links TRBV11-2 to TRBJ2-2, with D possibly being TRBD1 (6 bases). The germline V gene encodes CDR1 SGHAT and CDR2 FQNNGV. V shed 5 bases and J shed 5 bases, with 12 bases lying between them. CDR3 length: 14 amino acids. The DNA for the CDR3 is TGTGCCAGCAGCCCGGGACAAAGAACCGGGGAGCTGTTTTTT. This codes for CASSPGQRTGELFF. The entire variable domain, with the rest obtained from reference TRBV11-2 and TRBJ2-2, is as follows: EAGVAQSPRYKIIEKRQSVAFWCNPISGHATLYWYQQILGQGPKLLIQFQNNGVVDDSQLPKDRFSAERLKGVDSTLKIQPAKLEDSAVYLCASSPGQRTGELFFGEGSRLTVL.

The gene calls are TRBV5-1 and TRBJ2-1, with D perhaps TRBD1 (7 bases). This CDR3 contains 15 residues. Deletions cut 7 bases from V and 5 bases from J, with 19 bases between. Looked up from germline, CDR1 is SGHRS and CDR2 is YFSETQ. The CDR3 region has the DNA TGCGCCAGCCGTCTCCGACTAGGGGGCAACAATGAGCAGTTCTTC. Its translation: CASRLRLGGNNEQFF.